The rows below give T cell receptor beta chains drawn from one sample of a study of blood T cell repertoires in COVID-19. TCRdb's copy holds only in-frame clones and misses some; the assay was immunoSEQ multiplex PCR. The sample lists approximately 150,000 clones; around 89% were seen once. The specimen was peripheral blood. These receptors all stem from a human donor with COVID-19, enrolled during active disease. The donor label of this sample is uncertain. CDR3s include the opening cysteine and the closing phenylalanine or tryptophan. A D gene is named only where the DNA matches it firmly. The listing skips clone size in some rows; elsewhere it reads once, few, many or a size class.

v_gene	j_gene	d_gene	abundance	CDR3nt	CDR3aa
TRBV30	TRBJ1-5	-	-	TGTGCCTGGACCAAGGGGGTAATCAATCAGCCCCAGCATTTT	CAWTKGVINQPQHF
TRBV11-2	TRBJ2-1	-	-	TGTGCCAGCAGCTTAGGTCTAGCGACCCACGAGCAGTTCTTC	CASSLGLATHEQFF
TRBV7-9	TRBJ2-3	TRBD1	-	TGTGCCAGCAGACACAGAACAGGGGTTGGGACAGATACGCAGTATTTT	CASRHRTGVGTDTQYF
TRBV18	TRBJ1-1	-	-	TGTGCCAGCTCACCAGACGCGGGGCGAACTGAAGCTTTCTTT	CASSPDAGRTEAFF
TRBV6-5	TRBJ1-2	TRBD1	once	TGTGCCAGCAGTTACTCGAGACAGGGGGCGGGAGGCTACACCTTC	CASSYSRQGAGGYTF
TRBV11-3	TRBJ1-1	-	-	TGTGCCAGCAGCCTACTAGGGAACACTGAAGCTTTCTTT	CASSLLGNTEAFF
TRBV19	TRBJ2-1	TRBD2	-	TGTGCCAGTAGTCAGACCGGGACTAGCGGGAACAATGAGCAGTTCTTC	CASSQTGTSGNNEQFF
TRBV13	TRBJ2-3	TRBD2	-	TGTGCCAGCAGGTTCCGGCGGGGGGGCAGCACAGATACGCAGTATTTT	CASRFRRGGSTDTQYF
TRBV10-2	TRBJ2-7	-	once	TGCGCCAGCAGTGAGGAGGCAGTCTACTACGAGCAGTACTTC	CASSEEAVYYEQYF
TRBV6-4	TRBJ1-2	-	-	TGTGCCAGCAGCGAAAAAGGCGCGGGGGACCTCTATGGCTACACCTTC	CASSEKGAGDLYGYTF
TRBV27	TRBJ1-5	TRBD1	-	TGTGCCAGCAGTCGACAGGGAGGACGTTTTGGGCCCCAGCATTTT	CASSRQGGRFGPQHF
TRBV7-3	TRBJ1-6	-	-	TGTGCCAGCAGCTTACAGGGGAACGGTTCACCCCTCCACTTT	CASSLQGNGSPLHF
TRBV19	TRBJ1-3	-	-	TGTGCCAGTAAATTACAGGTTGCTGGAAACACCATATATTTT	CASKLQVAGNTIYF
TRBV3-1/TRBV3-2	TRBJ2-1	TRBD2	-	TGTGCCAGCAGCCAAGAAGACCTAGCGGTAGGGAATGAGCAGTTCTTC	CASSQEDLAVGNEQFF
TRBV19	TRBJ2-2	-	-	TGTGCCAGTAGTCCCCGTCGGGGACTCACCGGGGAGCTGTTTTTT	CASSPRRGLTGELFF
TRBV7-3	TRBJ2-3	-	-	TGTGCCAGCAGCTTAGACCGGGGCACAGATACGCAGTATTTT	CASSLDRGTDTQYF
TRBV19	TRBJ2-1	-	-	TGTGCCAGTAGTCAGACTAGGGCCAATGAGCAGTTCTTC	CASSQTRANEQFF
TRBV25-1	TRBJ2-5	-	-	TGTGCCAGCAGTGACGTTGGGGGGAGAGAGACCCAGTACTTC	CASSDVGGRETQYF